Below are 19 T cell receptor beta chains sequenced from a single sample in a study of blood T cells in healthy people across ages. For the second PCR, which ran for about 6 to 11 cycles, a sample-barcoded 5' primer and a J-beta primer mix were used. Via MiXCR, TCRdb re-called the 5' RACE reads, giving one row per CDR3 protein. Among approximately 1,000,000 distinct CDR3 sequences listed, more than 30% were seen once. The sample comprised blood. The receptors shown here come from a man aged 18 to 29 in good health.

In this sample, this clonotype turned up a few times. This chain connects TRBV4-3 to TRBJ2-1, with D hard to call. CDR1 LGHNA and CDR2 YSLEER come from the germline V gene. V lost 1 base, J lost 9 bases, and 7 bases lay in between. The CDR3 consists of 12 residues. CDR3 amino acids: CASSQGMGEQFF. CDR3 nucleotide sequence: TGCGCCAGCAGCCAAGGGATGGGTGAGCAGTTCTTC.

CDR3 nucleotide sequence: TGTGCCACCGCCGCCGGAGATCTTTATGGCTACACCTTC. Its translation is CATAAGDLYGYTF. The genes are TRBV25-1 and TRBJ1-2, with no clear D. The CDR3 runs 13 residues. Germline CDR1 and CDR2: MGHDK and SYGVNS. V lost 10 bases and J lost 5, with 17 bases in between.

The CDR3 here is CASSVDPGVAEAFF. CDR3 nucleotide sequence: TGTGCCAGCAGCGTAGATCCAGGGGTGGCTGAAGCTTTCTTT. V gene TRBV9 combines with J gene TRBJ1-1, with a tentative D call TRBD1 (6 bases). The CDR3 sequence is 14 residues long. Trimming removed 0 bases from V and 6 bases from J, with 12 bases in between. Germline V CDR1 and CDR2: SGDLS, YYNGEE. The full variable domain, rest sourced from reference TRBV9 and TRBJ1-1, is DSGVTQTPKHLITATGQRVTLRCSPRSGDLSVYWYQQSLDQGLQFLIQYYNGEERAKGNILERFSAQQFPDLHSELNLSSLELGDSALYFCASSVDPGVAEAFFGQGTRLTVV.

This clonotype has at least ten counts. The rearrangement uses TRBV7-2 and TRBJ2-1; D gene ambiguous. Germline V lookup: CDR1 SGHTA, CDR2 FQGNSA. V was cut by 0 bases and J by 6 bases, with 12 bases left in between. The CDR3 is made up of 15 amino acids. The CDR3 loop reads CASSLAKARFNEQFF. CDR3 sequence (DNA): TGTGCCAGCAGCTTAGCTAAAGCCCGATTCAATGAGCAGTTCTTC.

This CDR3 is CSVGAQGGDTQYF. CDR3 nucleotides: TGCAGCGTTGGTGCTCAGGGAGGTGATACGCAGTATTTT. The chain uses TRBV29-1 and TRBJ2-3, with D perhaps TRBD2 (6 bases). The germline gives CDR1 SQVTM, CDR2 ANQGSEA. V lost 4 bases to trimming and J lost 6 bases, with 14 bases between them. CDR3 length: 13 amino acids.

The CDR3 loop reads CASSLATSSNYGYTF. CDR3 sequence (DNA): TGTGCCAGCAGCTTAGCTACCAGCTCTAACTATGGCTACACCTTC. The genes are TRBV7-2 and TRBJ1-2; D not certain. Germline V gene sequence: CDR1 SGHTA, CDR2 FQGNSA. Trimming took 0 bases from V and 0 from J, leaving 8 bases between them. The CDR3 runs to 15 residues.

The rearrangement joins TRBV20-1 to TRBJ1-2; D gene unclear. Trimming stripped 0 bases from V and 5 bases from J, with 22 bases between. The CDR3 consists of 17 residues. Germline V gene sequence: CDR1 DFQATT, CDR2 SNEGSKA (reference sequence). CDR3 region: CSARDLAERRATYGYTF. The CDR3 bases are TGCAGTGCTAGAGATCTGGCAGAACGACGAGCAACGTATGGCTACACCTTC.

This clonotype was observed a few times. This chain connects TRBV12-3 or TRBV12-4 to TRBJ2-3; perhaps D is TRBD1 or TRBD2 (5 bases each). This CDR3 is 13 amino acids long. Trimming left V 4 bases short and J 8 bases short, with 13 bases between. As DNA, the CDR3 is TGTGCCAGCAGTTCGGCCCGTGGGGGTACGCAGTATTTT. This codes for CASSSARGGTQYF.

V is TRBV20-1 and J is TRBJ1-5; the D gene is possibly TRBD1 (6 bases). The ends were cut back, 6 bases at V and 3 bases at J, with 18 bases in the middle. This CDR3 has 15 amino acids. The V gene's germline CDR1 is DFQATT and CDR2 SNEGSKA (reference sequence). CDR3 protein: CSAIAITGFNQPQHF. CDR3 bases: TGCAGTGCCATAGCTATAACAGGGTTCAATCAGCCCCAGCATTTT.

CDR3 protein: CASSKAQAGGPLYNEQFF. Written as DNA, the CDR3 is TGTGCCAGCAGCAAAGCGCAAGCGGGGGGGCCCTTATACAATGAGCAGTTCTTC. The chain couples TRBV21-1 to TRBJ2-1; the tabulated D call, TRBD2, remains unverified against the DNA. TRBV21-1 counts as a pseudogene. The CDR3 consists of 18 residues.

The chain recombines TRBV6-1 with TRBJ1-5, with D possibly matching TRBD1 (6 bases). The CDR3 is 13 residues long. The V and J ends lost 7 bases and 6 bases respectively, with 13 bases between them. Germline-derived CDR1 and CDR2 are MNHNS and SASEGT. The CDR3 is CASTGQLSQPQHF. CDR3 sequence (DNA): TGTGCCAGCACCGGACAGTTGAGTCAGCCCCAGCATTTT.

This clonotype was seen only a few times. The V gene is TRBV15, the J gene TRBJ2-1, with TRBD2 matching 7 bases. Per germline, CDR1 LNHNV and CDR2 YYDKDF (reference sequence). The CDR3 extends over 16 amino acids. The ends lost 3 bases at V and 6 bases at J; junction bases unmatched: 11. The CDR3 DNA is TGTGCCACCAGCAGGCTGGGGAGGGAATGGTTCAATGAGCAGTTCTTC. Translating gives CATSRLGREWFNEQFF.

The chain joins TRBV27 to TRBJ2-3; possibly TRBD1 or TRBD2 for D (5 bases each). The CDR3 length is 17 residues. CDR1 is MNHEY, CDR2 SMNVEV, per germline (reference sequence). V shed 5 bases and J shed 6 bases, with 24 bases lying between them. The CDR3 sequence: CASSTQRGAGFWDTQYF. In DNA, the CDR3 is TGTGCCAGCAGTACTCAACGAGGGGCAGGGTTTTGGGATACGCAGTATTTT.

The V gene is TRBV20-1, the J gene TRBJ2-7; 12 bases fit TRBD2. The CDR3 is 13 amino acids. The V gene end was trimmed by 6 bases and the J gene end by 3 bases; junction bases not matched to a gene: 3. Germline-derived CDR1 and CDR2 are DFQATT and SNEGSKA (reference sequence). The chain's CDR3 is CSAWTSGDYEQYF. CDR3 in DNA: TGCAGTGCCTGGACTAGCGGGGACTACGAGCAGTACTTC.

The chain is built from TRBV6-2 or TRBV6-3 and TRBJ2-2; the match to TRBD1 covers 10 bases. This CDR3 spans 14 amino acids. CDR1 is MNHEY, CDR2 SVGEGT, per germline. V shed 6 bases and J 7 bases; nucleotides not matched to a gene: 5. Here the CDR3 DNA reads TGTGCCAGCAGGCCGGGACAGGGGAGCGGGGAGCTGTTTTTT. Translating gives CASRPGQGSGELFF.

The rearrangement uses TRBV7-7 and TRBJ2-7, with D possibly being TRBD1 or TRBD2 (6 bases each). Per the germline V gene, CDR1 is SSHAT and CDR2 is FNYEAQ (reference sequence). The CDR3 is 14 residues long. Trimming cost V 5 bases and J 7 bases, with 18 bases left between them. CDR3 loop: CASSPEAGDFEQYF. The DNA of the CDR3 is TGTGCCAGCAGCCCTGAGGCAGGGGACTTTGAGCAGTACTTC.

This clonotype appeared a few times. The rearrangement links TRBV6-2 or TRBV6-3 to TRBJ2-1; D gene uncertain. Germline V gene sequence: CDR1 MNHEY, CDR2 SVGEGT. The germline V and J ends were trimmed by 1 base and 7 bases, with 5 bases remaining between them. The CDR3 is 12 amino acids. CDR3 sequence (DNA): TGTGCCAGCAGTTACTACCCGAATGAGCAGTTCTTC. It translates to CASSYYPNEQFF.

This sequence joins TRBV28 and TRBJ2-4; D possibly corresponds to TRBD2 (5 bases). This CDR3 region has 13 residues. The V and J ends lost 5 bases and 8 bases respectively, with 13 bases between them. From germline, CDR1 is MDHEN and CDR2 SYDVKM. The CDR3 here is CASSVGQEDIQYF. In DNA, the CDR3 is TGTGCCAGCAGTGTAGGGCAGGAGGACATTCAGTACTTC.

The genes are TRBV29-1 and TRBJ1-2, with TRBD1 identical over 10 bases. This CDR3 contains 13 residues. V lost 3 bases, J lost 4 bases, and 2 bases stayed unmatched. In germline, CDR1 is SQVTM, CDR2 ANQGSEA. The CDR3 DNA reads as TGCAGCGTTGACTGGACAGGGGGCTATGGCTACACCTTC. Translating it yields CSVDWTGGYGYTF.